The rows below give T cell receptor beta chains drawn from one sample of a study of T cells after yellow fever vaccination. A single record per CDR3 protein comes from TCRdb applying MiXCR to the 5' RACE reads. The sample holds more than 450,000 distinct CDR3 sequences, 21% seen once. This specimen consisted of PBMCs, obtained about 20 days after the first yellow fever vaccination. The receptors shown here come from a man aged 18 to 30 who received the YFV17D yellow fever vaccine. Both conserved end residues are part of each CDR3. Fields, in order: D gene, V gene, J gene, clone size, CDR3 DNA, CDR3 protein. A D gene is named only where the DNA matches it firmly. Clone size is given for some rows only: seen once, a few or many times, or a class if the clone is expanded.

.,TRBV30,TRBJ1-2,few,TGTGCCTGGAGTGAGTTTAACTATGGCTACACCTTC,CAWSEFNYGYTF
.,TRBV20-1,TRBJ2-5,.,TGCAGTGCTGCGGGGACCAGGAAAGAGACCCAGTACTTC,CSAAGTRKETQYF
.,TRBV4-1,TRBJ2-7,many,TGCGCCAGCAGCCAAGACCCCAGTGCATACGAGCAGTACTTC,CASSQDPSAYEQYF
TRBD2,TRBV6-1,TRBJ2-3,.,TGTGCCAGCAATAGCCGGGGACTAGGGACAGATACGCAGTATTTT,CASNSRGLGTDTQYF
.,TRBV20-1,TRBJ2-3,few,TGCAGTGGAGGGGCTAGCACAGATACGCAGTATTTT,CSGGASTDTQYF
.,TRBV4-1,TRBJ2-3,many,TGCGCCAGCAGCCAAGAGCGGGGCGGGGATACGCAGTATTTT,CASSQERGGDTQYF
.,TRBV25-1,TRBJ1-1,.,TGTGCCAGCACCCGAGGGCAGGGATTGAACACTGAAGCTTTCTTT,CASTRGQGLNTEAFF
.,TRBV20-1,TRBJ2-2,.,TGCAGTGCTGGATTTTACACCGGGGAGCTGTTTTTT,CSAGFYTGELFF
.,TRBV7-2,TRBJ1-2,.,TGTGCCAGCAGTTTTCGTCGACAAGGAACTAGCTACACCTTC,CASSFRRQGTSYTF
.,TRBV20-1,TRBJ2-3,few,TGCAGTGCTCCCAGGCTAGCTTCGGATACGCAGTATTTT,CSAPRLASDTQYF
TRBD1,TRBV7-9,TRBJ1-1,.,TGTGCCAGCAGCGGCCGGACAGGGGCGAACACTGAAGCTTTCTTT,CASSGRTGANTEAFF
.,TRBV5-6,TRBJ1-1,many,TGTGCCAGCAAAGAGACAGCGGACTTCACTGAAGCTTTCTTT,CASKETADFTEAFF
.,TRBV12-3/TRBV12-4,TRBJ1-2,few,TGTGCCAGCAGTCGGGCAGGGCCATATGGCTACACCTTC,CASSRAGPYGYTF
TRBD2,TRBV4-1,TRBJ2-5,few,TGCGCCAGCAGCCCAGGGGGACTAGCCGGGGAGACCCAGTACTTC,CASSPGGLAGETQYF
TRBD2,TRBV6-1,TRBJ2-6,.,TGTGCCAGCAGTGCGGCGGGGGGGACCAACGTCCTGACTTTC,CASSAAGGTNVLTF
.,TRBV6-1,TRBJ2-3,.,TGTGCCAGCAGTGAGGCGCGGGGATTAGATACGCAGTATTTT,CASSEARGLDTQYF
.,TRBV29-1,TRBJ2-7,.,TGCAGCGTTGGGAGGGACGTATCCTACGAGCAGTACTTC,CSVGRDVSYEQYF
TRBD1,TRBV5-1,TRBJ1-2,.,TGCGCCAGCAGGGGACAGGGGGCAGATGGCTACACCTTC,CASRGQGADGYTF
.,TRBV6-1,TRBJ1-4,.,TGTGCCAGCAGTGAAGCAAGGCCCAGCAATGAAAAACTGTTTTTT,CASSEARPSNEKLFF
.,TRBV12-3/TRBV12-4,TRBJ1-1,few,TGTGCCAGCAGTTTCACGAGGGGAGAAGCTTTCTTT,CASSFTRGEAFF
.,TRBV20-1,TRBJ1-1,few,TGCAGTGCTAGAGTTGGCAGTATGAACACTGAAGCTTTCTTT,CSARVGSMNTEAFF
.,TRBV7-3,TRBJ2-2,.,TGTGCCAGCAGCCCCCGTCGGTCAGGGGAAGGGGAGCTGTTTTTT,CASSPRRSGEGELFF
.,TRBV10-3,TRBJ1-1,.,TGTGCCATCAGTGAGCTTAGGGGAACTGAAGCTTTCTTT,CAISELRGTEAFF
.,TRBV9,TRBJ2-3,.,TGTGCCAGCAGCGTAGCCCCGGCAGGCACAGATACGCAGTATTTT,CASSVAPAGTDTQYF
.,TRBV11-1,TRBJ2-1,few,TGTGCCAGCAGCTTACCCGATCCAGTTTCAGGCTCCTACAATGAGCAGTTCTTC,CASSLPDPVSGSYNEQFF
.,TRBV21-1,TRBJ2-5,few,TGTGCCAGCAGCAAGGACAGGGAAGGGGAGACCCAGTACTTC,CASSKDREGETQYF
.,TRBV6-5,TRBJ2-7,few,TGTGCCAGCAGTGGGACATTTAACGAGCAGTACTTC,CASSGTFNEQYF
TRBD1,TRBV5-1,TRBJ1-6,.,TGCGCCAGCAGCCAACAGGGGGCCCCTAATTCACCCCTCCACTTT,CASSQQGAPNSPLHF
TRBD2,TRBV24-1,TRBJ2-7,few,TGTGCCACCACGACCCCGGGGGAGGGTGAGCGGTACGAGCAGTACTTC,CATTTPGEGERYEQYF
.,TRBV27,TRBJ1-1,few,TGTGCCAGCAGTTTGGAGTTTCCAGCGATCCAAGCTTTCTTT,CASSLEFPAIQAFF
TRBD1,TRBV20-1,TRBJ2-5,.,TGCAGTGCTAGAGATCTCGGACAGGGCCACCAAGAGACCCAGTACTTC,CSARDLGQGHQETQYF
.,TRBV7-2,TRBJ2-4,many,TGTGCCAGCAGTCCTGGGGACGTATCCAAAAACATTCAGTACTTC,CASSPGDVSKNIQYF
TRBD1,TRBV5-1,TRBJ2-6,few,TGCGCCAGCAGCCTGACAGGGCTCGACTCTGGGGCCAACGTCCTGACTTTC,CASSLTGLDSGANVLTF
.,TRBV19,TRBJ1-5,.,TGTGCCAGTACCCCGCCGGGCAGGAGCAATCAGCCCCAGCATTTT,CASTPPGRSNQPQHF
.,TRBV2,TRBJ2-2,.,TGTGCCAGCAGCGGGATAGAAACCGGGGAGCTGTTTTTT,CASSGIETGELFF
.,TRBV3-1,TRBJ2-3,.,TGTGCCAGCAGCCAAGATCCCGGTCTGGGGGCAGATACGCAGTATTTT,CASSQDPGLGADTQYF
.,TRBV7-8,TRBJ2-2,.,TGTGCCAGCAGCACAGGGTCGGGCGGGGAGCTGTTTTTT,CASSTGSGGELFF